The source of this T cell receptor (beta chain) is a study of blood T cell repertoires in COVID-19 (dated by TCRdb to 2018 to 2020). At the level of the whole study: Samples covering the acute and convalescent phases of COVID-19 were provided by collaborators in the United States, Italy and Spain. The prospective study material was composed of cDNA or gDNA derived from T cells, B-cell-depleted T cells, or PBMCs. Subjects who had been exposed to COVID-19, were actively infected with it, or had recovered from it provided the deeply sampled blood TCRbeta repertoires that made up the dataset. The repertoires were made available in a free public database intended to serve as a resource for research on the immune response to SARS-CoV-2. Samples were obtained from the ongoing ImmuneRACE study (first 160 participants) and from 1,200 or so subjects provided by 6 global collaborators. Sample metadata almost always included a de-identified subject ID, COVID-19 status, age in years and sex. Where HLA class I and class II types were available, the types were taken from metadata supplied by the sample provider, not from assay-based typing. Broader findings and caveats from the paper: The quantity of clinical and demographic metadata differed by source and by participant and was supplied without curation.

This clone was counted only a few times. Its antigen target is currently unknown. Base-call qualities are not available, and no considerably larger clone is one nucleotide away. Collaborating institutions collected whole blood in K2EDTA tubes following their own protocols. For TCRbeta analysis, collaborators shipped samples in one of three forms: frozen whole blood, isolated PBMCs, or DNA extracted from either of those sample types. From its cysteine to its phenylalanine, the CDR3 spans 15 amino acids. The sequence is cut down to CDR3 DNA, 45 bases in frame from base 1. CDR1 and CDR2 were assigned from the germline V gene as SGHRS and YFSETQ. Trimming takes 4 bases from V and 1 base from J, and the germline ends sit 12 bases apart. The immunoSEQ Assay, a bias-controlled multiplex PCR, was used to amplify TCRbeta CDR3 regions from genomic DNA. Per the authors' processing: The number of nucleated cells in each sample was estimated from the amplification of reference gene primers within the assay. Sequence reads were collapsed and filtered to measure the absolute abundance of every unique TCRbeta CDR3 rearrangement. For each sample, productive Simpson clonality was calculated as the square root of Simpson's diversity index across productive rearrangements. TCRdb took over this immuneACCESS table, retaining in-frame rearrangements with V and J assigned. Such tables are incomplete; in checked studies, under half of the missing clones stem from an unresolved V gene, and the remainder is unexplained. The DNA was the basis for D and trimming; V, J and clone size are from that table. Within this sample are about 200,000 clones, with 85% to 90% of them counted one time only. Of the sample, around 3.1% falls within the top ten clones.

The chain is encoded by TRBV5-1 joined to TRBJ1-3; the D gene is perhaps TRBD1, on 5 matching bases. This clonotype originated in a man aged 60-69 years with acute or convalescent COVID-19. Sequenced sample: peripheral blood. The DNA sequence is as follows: TGCGCCAGCAGCACGGAGGGGAGGTCTGGAAACACCATATATTTT. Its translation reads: CASSTEGRSGNTIYF.